This T cell receptor (beta chain) was identified in a study of blood T cells in healthy people across ages. With a J-beta primer mix and a sample-barcoded 5' primer, a second PCR ran roughly 6 to 11 cycles. TCRdb called the 5' RACE reads again in MiXCR, with one record for every CDR3 protein. The sample lists over a million distinct CDR3 sequences; 25% were seen once. This clonotype was recorded once. This CDR3 has 15 residues. Deletions cut 2 bases from V and 5 bases from J, with 14 bases between. CDR1 is SEHNR and CDR2 is FQNEAQ in the germline V gene (reference sequence). Separately, the same data were catalogued under a study of T cells of mothers and their children. According to that study: A few healthy Caucasian mothers and their six children were the donors.

The receptor was isolated from a girl aged 2-9 years in good health. The chain carries TRBV7-9 and TRBJ2-3; a possible D gene is TRBD1 (6 bases). The specimen was blood. CDR3 in amino acids: CASSLRGQTEDTQYF. The CDR3 region has the DNA TGTGCCAGCAGCTTAAGGGGACAAACGGAAGATACGCAGTATTTT.